Below are 13 T cell receptor beta chains sequenced from a single sample in a study of CD8 T cells in ankylosing spondylitis. Using its own MiXCR run on the 5' RACE reads, TCRdb lists one record per CDR3 protein. The sample lists approximately 260,000 distinct CDR3 sequences; 18% were seen once. Source material: blood, either unsorted or a sorted T cell fraction (not recorded which). The receptors come from a male donor with ankylosing spondylitis or in good health (not recorded which).

This clonotype was picked up one time. J is TRBJ2-4 and V is TRBV27, with TRBD2 matching 11 bases. The V gene end was trimmed by 5 bases and the J gene end by 4 bases; junction bases not matched to a gene: 4. Germline V CDR1 and CDR2: MNHEY, SMNVEV (reference sequence). This CDR3 is 15 amino acids long. Here the CDR3 DNA reads TGTGCCAGCAGTCCTGGGACTAGCGGTAAAAACATTCAGTACTTC. Translation: CASSPGTSGKNIQYF.

In its sample, this clonotype was seen a few times. Given a much more abundant clone one base away, this may be a read error. The J gene is TRBJ2-1, the V gene TRBV7-9; TRBD2 aligns across 12 bases. The CDR3 is 16 residues long. Germline trimming cut 6 bases from V and 0 bases from J; bases unmatched to any gene: 3. The germline gives CDR1 SEHNR, CDR2 FQNEAQ (reference sequence). Written as DNA, the CDR3 is TGTGCCAGCAGACCGACTAGCGGGAGCTCCTACAATGAGCAGTTCTTC. This codes for CASRPTSGSSYNEQFF.

This chain connects TRBV7-9 to TRBJ2-1; a possible D gene is TRBD1 (5 bases). The CDR3 runs 13 residues. The germline V gene encodes CDR1 SEHNR and CDR2 FQNEAQ (reference sequence). The V end lost 0 bases, the J end lost 6 bases, and 6 bases lay between the germline ends. CDR3 DNA: TGTGCCAGCAGCTTAGCCCAGGGCAATGAGCAGTTCTTC. Its protein is CASSLAQGNEQFF.

The V gene is TRBV3-1, the J gene TRBJ2-7; D is possibly TRBD2 (5 bases). The CDR3 is made up of 15 amino acids. Germline CDR1 reads LGHDT; CDR2 reads YNNKEL (reference sequence). Between the trimmed V and J ends, which lost 4 bases and 3 bases, there was a span of 16 bases. CDR3 in DNA: TGTGCCAGCAGCCGGACCCGGGAACCGGTCTACGAGCAGTACTTC. The encoded protein is CASSRTREPVYEQYF.

This clonotype was found a few times. This chain links TRBV9 with TRBJ2-7, with D possibly being TRBD1 (6 bases). Trimming removed 0 bases from V and 0 bases from J, with 10 bases in between. The CDR3 has 15 residues. Germline V gene data show CDR1 as SGDLS and CDR2 as YYNGEE. The CDR3 protein is CASSVATGYSYEQYF. CDR3 nucleotides: TGTGCCAGCAGCGTAGCGACAGGATACTCCTACGAGCAGTACTTC. The entire variable domain, with the rest obtained from reference TRBV9 and TRBJ2-7, is as follows: DSGVTQTPKHLITATGQRVTLRCSPRSGDLSVYWYQQSLDQGLQFLIQYYNGEERAKGNILERFSAQQFPDLHSELNLSSLELGDSALYFCASSVATGYSYEQYFGPGTRLTVT.

The J gene is TRBJ2-2, the V gene TRBV6-1, with D unclear. V lost 6 bases, J lost 6 bases, and 17 bases lay in between. In germline, CDR1 is MNHNS, CDR2 SASEGT. The CDR3 runs to 15 residues. CDR3 in amino acids: CASRPAIAGPGELFF. DNA for the CDR3: TGTGCCAGCAGACCAGCAATAGCTGGACCCGGGGAGCTGTTTTTT.

The sample holds a few counts of this clonotype. The CDR3 coding sequence is TGTGCCAGCAGCTTACGACAGTCTCCCTACGAGCAGTACTTC. This codes for CASSLRQSPYEQYF. The chain is built from TRBV7-6 and TRBJ2-7, with a possible D match to TRBD1 (5 bases). V was shortened by 2 bases and J by 2 bases, with 10 bases between the two germline ends. This CDR3 region has 14 residues. The germline gives CDR1 SGHVS, CDR2 FNYEAQ.

This clonotype was counted between two and nine times. The CDR3 is CASSESTGGKDTQYF. As DNA, the CDR3 is TGTGCCAGCAGTGAATCGACAGGGGGCAAAGATACGCAGTATTTT. The chain has TRBV6-4 and TRBJ2-3; 10 bases match TRBD1. The CDR3 length is 15 residues. Germline CDR1 MRHNA, CDR2 SNTAGT. V was clipped by 3 bases and J by 5 bases; unmatched bases: 5.

In this sample, this clonotype turned up many times. This chain links TRBV9 with TRBJ2-5; the D is unclear. The V gene's germline CDR1 is SGDLS and CDR2 YYNGEE. The CDR3 length is 14 residues. V gave up 0 bases and J gave up 3 bases, with 9 bases separating them. The CDR3 region is CASSVGSSEETQYF. In DNA, the CDR3 is TGTGCCAGCAGCGTAGGCTCAAGTGAAGAGACCCAGTACTTC.

This clonotype has a count of ten or more. The chain carries TRBV11-2 and TRBJ2-7; tentatively, D is TRBD1 (5 bases). The CDR3 has 15 amino acids. Germline V CDR1 and CDR2: SGHAT, FQNNGV. The ends were cut back, 4 bases at V and 2 bases at J, with 15 bases in the middle. CDR3 region: CASSSPQGYTYEQYF. The CDR3 DNA sequence: TGTGCCAGCAGCTCCCCGCAGGGTTATACCTACGAGCAGTACTTC.

This clonotype was found a few times. The CDR3 nucleotides read TGTGCCAGTAGTATAGGGGGGGGGGCGGATGAGCAGTTCTTC. This encodes CASSIGGGADEQFF. The chain links TRBV19 to TRBJ2-1; possible D gene TRBD2, 7 bases. Germline V lookup: CDR1 LNHDA, CDR2 SQIVND (reference sequence). There are 14 residues in the CDR3. V was clipped by 1 base and J by 8 bases, with 12 bases between them.

This clonotype was seen only a few times. The chain combines TRBV4-1 with TRBJ1-2; 10 positions match TRBD1. Unmatched junction bases numbered 8, after V lost 5 bases and J lost 8 bases. This CDR3 is built from 14 residues. Per the germline V gene, CDR1 is MGHRA and CDR2 is YSYEKL. DNA of the CDR3: TGCGCCAGCAGCTCCCCCGGGACAGGGGACGGCTACACCTTC. Encoded protein: CASSSPGTGDGYTF.

This clonotype was observed a handful of times. The rearrangement uses TRBV4-1 and TRBJ2-2; TRBD1 agrees at 7 bases. The CDR3 is 16 amino acids. Looked up from germline, CDR1 is MGHRA and CDR2 is YSYEKL. The junction had 8 bases not matched to a gene; V was cut back by 0 bases and J by 7 bases. DNA of the CDR3: TGCGCCAGCAGCCAAGACGAGGGGGCCGTGGGCGGGGAGCTGTTTTTT. This encodes CASSQDEGAVGGELFF.